This TCR beta chain comes out of a study of regulatory T cells in long-lasting Graves disease. The time point is: newly diagnosed GD, antithyroid drugs for less than 3 months. The authors made the TCR library using RNA they extracted from PBMCs. Library construction for TCR beta used iRepertoire HTBI primers and Arm-PCR of CDR3 regions. TCRdb ran MiXCR on the multiplex PCR reads and lists one entry per CDR3 protein. This table holds approximately 560,000 distinct CDR3 sequences, approximately 16% found once. CDR3 length: 17 amino acids. After removal of 1 base from V and 4 bases from J, the junction contained 10 bases not matched to a gene. Germline values: CDR1 SGHAT, CDR2 FQNNGV. This same sample was also part of a study on T cells in Graves' hyperthyroidism and ophthalmopathy. That paper adds: The diagnoses drew upon clinical symptoms, serum thyroxine and TRAb, thyroid ultrasound and orbital computed tomography.

The source of this sequence is a man between 18 and 35 years old with Graves disease. The sample here was peripheral blood mononuclear cells (PBMCs), taken at new diagnosis, from a patient treated with antithyroid drugs. The chain recombines TRBV11-2 with TRBJ2-1; 7 nucleotides agree with TRBD1. The CDR3 loop reads CASSLAPLPGQYNEQFF. DNA of the CDR3: TGTGCCAGCAGCTTAGCCCCCCTACCGGGACAGTACAATGAGCAGTTCTTC.